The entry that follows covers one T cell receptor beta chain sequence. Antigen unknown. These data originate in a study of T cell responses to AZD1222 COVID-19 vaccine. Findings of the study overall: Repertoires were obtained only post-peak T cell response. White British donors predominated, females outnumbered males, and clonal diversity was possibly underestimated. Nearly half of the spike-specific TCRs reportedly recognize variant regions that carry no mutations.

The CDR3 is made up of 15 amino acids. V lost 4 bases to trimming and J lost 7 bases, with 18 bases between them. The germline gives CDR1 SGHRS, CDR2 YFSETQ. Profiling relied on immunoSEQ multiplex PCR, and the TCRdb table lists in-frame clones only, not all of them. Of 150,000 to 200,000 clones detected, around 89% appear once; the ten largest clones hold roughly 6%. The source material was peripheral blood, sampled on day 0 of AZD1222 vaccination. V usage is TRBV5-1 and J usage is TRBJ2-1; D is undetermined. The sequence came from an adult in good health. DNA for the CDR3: TGCGCCAGCAGCCCGCAGTCCGGCCTTATGAATGAGCAGTTCTTC. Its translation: CASSPQSGLMNEQFF.